This TCR beta chain is from a study of blood T cell repertoires in COVID-19. Study overall: Whether acute or convalescent, the COVID-19 samples came from the United States, Italy and Spain. PBMCs, B-cell-depleted T cells, or T cells provided the cDNA or gDNA that made up the material.

This CDR3 is built from 15 residues. Germline values: CDR1 MDHEN, CDR2 SYDVKM. Trimming took 5 bases from V and 6 from J, leaving 16 bases between them. As processed by the authors: Quantification of nucleated cells was approximated via reference gene primer amplification. Only in-frame clones appear in the TCRdb table, and some are missing; sequencing was by immunoSEQ multiplex PCR. V, J and clone size are taken as reported in that table, and D and trimming were inferred from the DNA itself. The sample holds under 250,000 clones, roughly 92% seen once. The Seattle site enrolled patients during active infection and followed them longitudinally. This clone came up once.

This chain uses TRBV28 with TRBJ2-2, with a possible D match to TRBD1 (6 bases). The sample consisted of peripheral blood. The receptor's source is a man in his 60s with COVID-19, enrolled during active disease. CDR3 in amino acids: CASSPLDRYPGELFF. The DNA for the CDR3 is TGTGCCAGCAGTCCCCTCGACAGGTACCCCGGGGAGCTGTTTTTT.